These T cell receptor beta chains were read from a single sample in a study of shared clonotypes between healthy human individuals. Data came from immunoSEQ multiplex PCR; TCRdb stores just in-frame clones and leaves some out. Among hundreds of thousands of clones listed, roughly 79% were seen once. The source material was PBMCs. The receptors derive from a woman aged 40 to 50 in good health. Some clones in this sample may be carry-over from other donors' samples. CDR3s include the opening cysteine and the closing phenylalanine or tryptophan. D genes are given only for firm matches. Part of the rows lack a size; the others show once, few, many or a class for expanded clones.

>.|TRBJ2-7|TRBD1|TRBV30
TGTGCCTGGCAACAGGGGGAAGGCTACGAGCAGTACTTC
CAWQQGEGYEQYF
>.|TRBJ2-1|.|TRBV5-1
TGCGCCAGCAGCTTGGCGGGGTCCCACAATGAGCAGTTCTTC
CASSLAGSHNEQFF
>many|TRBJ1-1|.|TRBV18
TGTGCCAGCTCACCCTCGCCCCTTGAGATGAACACTGAAGCTTTCTTT
CASSPSPLEMNTEAFF
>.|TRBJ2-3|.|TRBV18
TGTGCCAGCTCCCCGTTCGGGGGCCTGGATACGCAGTATTTT
CASSPFGGLDTQYF
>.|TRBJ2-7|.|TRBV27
TGTGCCAGCAGTCTCCTGGGGGTACCCTACGAGCAGTACTTC
CASSLLGVPYEQYF
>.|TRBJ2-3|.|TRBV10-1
TGCGCCAGCAGTGAGGGTAGGGGCAGCACAGATACGCAGTATTTT
CASSEGRGSTDTQYF
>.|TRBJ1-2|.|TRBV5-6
TGTGCCTTTGCCCGGGACTCCTATGGCTACACCTTC
CAFARDSYGYTF
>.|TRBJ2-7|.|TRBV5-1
TGCGCCAGCCGAACAGGGGAGGCATCCTACGAGCAGTACTTC
CASRTGEASYEQYF
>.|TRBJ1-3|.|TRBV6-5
TGTGCCAGCAGCCCGAGGGCTGGAAACACCATATATTTT
CASSPRAGNTIYF
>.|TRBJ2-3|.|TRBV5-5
TGTGCCAGCAGCCTGGAAAGCACAGATACGCAGTATTTT
CASSLESTDTQYF
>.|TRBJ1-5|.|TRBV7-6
TGTGCCAGCAGCTACCTGGATCAGCCCCAGCATTTT
CASSYLDQPQHF
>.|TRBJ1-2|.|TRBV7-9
TGTGCCAGCAGCTTTGGTCCGTACTATGGCTACACCTTC
CASSFGPYYGYTF
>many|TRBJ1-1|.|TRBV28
TGTGCCAGCAGTTTAGGGGGGTCTGAGACTGAAGCTTTCTTT
CASSLGGSETEAFF
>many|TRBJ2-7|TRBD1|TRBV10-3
TGTGCCATCAGTGAGCGCGGGACAGGGGGCTACGAGCAGTACTTC
CAISERGTGGYEQYF
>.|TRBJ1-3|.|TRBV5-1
TGCGCCAGCAGCCCCGAGGGGGGTGAAAACACCATATATTTT
CASSPEGGENTIYF
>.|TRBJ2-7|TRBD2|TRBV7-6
TGTGCCAGCAGCTTAGCTGGCGGGAGTGACGAGCAGTACTTC
CASSLAGGSDEQYF
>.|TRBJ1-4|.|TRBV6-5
TGTGCCAGCATGTCTAGTACGTCACAGGGCCGAAAACTGTTTTTT
CASMSSTSQGRKLFF
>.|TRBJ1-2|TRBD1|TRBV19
TGTGCCAGTAGTCCCGGGACAGGGGGATATACGTATGGCTACACCTTC
CASSPGTGGYTYGYTF
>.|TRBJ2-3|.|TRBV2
TGTGCCAGCAGTGAAGGGACAGATACGCAGTATTTT
CASSEGTDTQYF
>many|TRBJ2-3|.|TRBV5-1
TGCGCCAGCAGCTTGTATCAGGGGCCGTTCACAGATACGCAGTATTTT
CASSLYQGPFTDTQYF
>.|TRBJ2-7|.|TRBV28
TGTGCCAGCAGTAGTCTTTACGAGCAGTACTTC
CASSSLYEQYF
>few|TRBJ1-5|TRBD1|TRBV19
TGTGCCAGTAGTATGGGTCGAGGGGGCGGCCAGCCCCAGCATTTT
CASSMGRGGGQPQHF
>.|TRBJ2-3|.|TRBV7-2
TGTGCCAGCAGCTTAGCGTCGGGTCGGGAGATAGGGCAGTATTTT
CASSLASGREIGQYF
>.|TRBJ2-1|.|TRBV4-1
TGCGCCAGCAGCCCTCCCTTGCGGGGACCCAATGAGCAGTTCTTC
CASSPPLRGPNEQFF
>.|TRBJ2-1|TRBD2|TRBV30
TGTGCCTGGAGTAGGACTAGCGGGAGCTACGATGAGCAGTTCTTC
CAWSRTSGSYDEQFF
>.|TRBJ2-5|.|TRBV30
TGTGCCTGGAGTCCGGCGGAGGGGACCCAGTACTTC
CAWSPAEGTQYF
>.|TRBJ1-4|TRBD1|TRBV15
TGTGCCACCAGCAGATCCAAAGGGAGGACAGGGAGTGAAAAACTGTTTTTT
CATSRSKGRTGSEKLFF
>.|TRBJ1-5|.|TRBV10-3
TGTGCCATCAGTGAGGGCAGGGGAGATCAGCCCCAGCATTTT
CAISEGRGDQPQHF
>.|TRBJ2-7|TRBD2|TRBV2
TGTGCCAGCAGGTCGCTAGCGGGAGGGGTCTACGAGCAGTACTTC
CASRSLAGGVYEQYF
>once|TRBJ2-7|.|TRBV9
TGTGCCAGCAGCGTAGAAAGCGGACTCTCCTACGAGCAGTACTTC
CASSVESGLSYEQYF
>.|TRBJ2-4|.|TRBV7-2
TGTGCCAGCAGCTTAGCCACCAACTTCCTAGCCAAAAACATTCAGTACTTC
CASSLATNFLAKNIQYF